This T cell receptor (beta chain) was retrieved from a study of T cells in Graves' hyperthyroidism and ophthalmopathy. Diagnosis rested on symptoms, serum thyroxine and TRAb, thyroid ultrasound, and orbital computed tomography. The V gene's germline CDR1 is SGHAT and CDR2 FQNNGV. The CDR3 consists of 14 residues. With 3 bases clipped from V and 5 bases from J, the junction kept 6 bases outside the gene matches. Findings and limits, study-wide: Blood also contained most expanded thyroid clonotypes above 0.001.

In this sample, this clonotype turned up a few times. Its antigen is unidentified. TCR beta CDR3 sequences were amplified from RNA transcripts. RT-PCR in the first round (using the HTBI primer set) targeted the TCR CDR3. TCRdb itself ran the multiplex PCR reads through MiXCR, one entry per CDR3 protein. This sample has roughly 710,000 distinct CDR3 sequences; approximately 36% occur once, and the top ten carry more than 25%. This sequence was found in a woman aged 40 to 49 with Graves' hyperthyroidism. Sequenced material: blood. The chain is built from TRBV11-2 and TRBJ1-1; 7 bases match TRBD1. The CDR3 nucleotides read TGTGCCAGCAGCTTGGGGATGGACAGGACTGAAGCTTTCTTT. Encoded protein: CASSLGMDRTEAFF.